This is a list of T cell receptor beta chains from one sample in a study of PD-L1 blockade in urothelial cancer. Produced via immunoSEQ multiplex PCR; TCRdb's table is partial and in-frame only. This sample carries tens of thousands of clones, nearly 90% of them seen once, and the ten largest clones take 1.6%. Specimen: PBMCs, collected around atezolizumab (anti-PD-L1) treatment. These receptors were collected from a man aged 55 to 70 with urothelial cancer. The CDR3 runs from the conserved cysteine through the conserved F or W. A D gene is named only where the DNA matches it firmly. Size is omitted from some rows. Given values are once, few, many or a class for expanded clones.

TRBJ2-2	TRBV7-2	NA	TRBD2	16	CASSLGLAGGVGELFF	TGTGCCAGCAGCTTGGGACTAGCGGGGGGTGTCGGGGAGCTGTTTTTT
TRBJ2-3	TRBV2	NA	TRBD2	15	CASSQRLADTDTQYF	TGTGCCAGCAGCCAAAGACTAGCGGACACAGATACGCAGTATTTT
TRBJ1-3	TRBV5-1	NA	NA	15	CASSYDTSSGNTIYF	TGCGCCAGCAGTTATGACACCAGCTCTGGAAACACCATATATTTT
TRBJ1-3	TRBV7-2	NA	NA	16	CASSPQVPPSGNTIYF	TGTGCCAGCAGCCCCCAGGTTCCGCCCTCTGGAAACACCATATATTTT
TRBJ2-7	TRBV6-6	NA	NA	13	CASSYSESYEQYF	TGTGCCAGCAGTTACTCTGAGAGCTACGAGCAGTACTTC
TRBJ2-7	TRBV6-5	NA	NA	15	CASSRGPGQSAEQYF	TGTGCCAGCAGTCGCGGACCGGGACAATCGGCCGAGCAGTACTTC
TRBJ2-7	TRBV5-6	NA	NA	13	CASSLPGTHEQYF	TGTGCCAGCAGCTTGCCGGGTACCCACGAGCAGTACTTC
TRBJ1-4	TRBV5-6	NA	NA	14	CASKIREVREKLFF	TGTGCCAGCAAGATCCGGGAGGTCCGGGAAAAACTGTTTTTT
TRBJ2-2	TRBV27	NA	TRBD2	16	CASSPRTRSVTGELFF	TGTGCCAGCAGTCCAAGGACTAGATCGGTCACCGGGGAGCTGTTTTTT
TRBJ1-3	TRBV4-2	NA	NA	16	CASSQVTGDSGNTIYF	TGTGCCAGCAGCCAAGTTACGGGGGACTCTGGAAACACCATATATTTT
TRBJ2-7	TRBV7-2	once	TRBD1	11	CASSSWTGQYF	TGTGCCAGCAGCTCATGGACAGGGCAGTACTTC
TRBJ2-5	TRBV27	NA	NA	13	CASSSFNQETQYF	TGTGCCAGCAGTTCTTTTAACCAAGAGACCCAGTACTTC
TRBJ1-2	TRBV5-4	once	TRBD1	17	CASTRSPDRGHGDGYTF	TGTGCCAGCACCCGGTCTCCCGACAGGGGCCACGGGGATGGCTACACCTTC
TRBJ1-2	TRBV6-5	once	NA	14	CASSYGGRYYGYTF	TGTGCCAGCAGTTATGGGGGGAGATACTATGGCTACACCTTC
TRBJ1-1	TRBV4-3	once	NA	17	CASSQDIAGRGRTEAFF	TGCGCCAGCAGCCAAGATATCGCAGGGAGGGGGAGGACTGAAGCTTTCTTT
TRBJ2-5	TRBV5-1	NA	TRBD2	15	CASSIGTSGIETQYF	TGCGCCAGCAGCATCGGGACTAGCGGGATTGAGACCCAGTACTTC
TRBJ1-1	TRBV9	NA	NA	14	CASSVAIRNTEAFF	TGTGCCAGCAGCGTAGCTATTAGGAACACTGAAGCTTTCTTT
TRBJ2-1	TRBV6-4	NA	NA	13	CASSDSSISEQFF	TGTGCCAGCAGTGACTCGTCTATATCGGAGCAGTTCTTC
TRBJ1-3	TRBV11-2	NA	NA	16	CASSLTSSVPRDTIYF	TGTGCCAGCAGCCTAACCAGCTCGGTCCCGAGGGACACCATATATTTT
TRBJ2-7	TRBV28	NA	NA	13	CASRGLGFYEQYF	TGTGCCAGCAGGGGGCTCGGGTTCTACGAGCAGTACTTC
TRBJ2-1	TRBV13	NA	TRBD2	18	CATVAGTSGRVPRNEQFF	TGTGCCACGGTTGCGGGGACTAGCGGAAGGGTCCCGCGAAATGAGCAGTTCTTC
TRBJ2-2	TRBV7-2	NA	NA	12	CASSAQFGELFF	TGTGCCAGCAGCGCTCAGTTCGGGGAGCTGTTTTTT